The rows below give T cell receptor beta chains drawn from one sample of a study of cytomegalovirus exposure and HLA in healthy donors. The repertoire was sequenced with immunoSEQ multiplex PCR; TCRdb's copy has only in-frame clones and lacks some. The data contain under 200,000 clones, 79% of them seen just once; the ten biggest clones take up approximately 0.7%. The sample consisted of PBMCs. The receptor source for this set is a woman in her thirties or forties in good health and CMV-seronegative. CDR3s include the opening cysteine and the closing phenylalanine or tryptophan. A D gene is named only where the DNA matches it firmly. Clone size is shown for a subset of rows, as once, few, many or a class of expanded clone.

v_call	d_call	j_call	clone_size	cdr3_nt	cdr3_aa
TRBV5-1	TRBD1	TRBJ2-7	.	TGCGCCAGCAGCTTGGGGACAGGGGGCGAGCAGTACTTC	CASSLGTGGEQYF
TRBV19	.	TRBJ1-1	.	TGTGCCAGTAGTATCGGGAGGGAAGCTTTCTTT	CASSIGREAFF
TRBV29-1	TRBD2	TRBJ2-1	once	TGCAGCGTTGAAGCGGGGACTAGAAACTCCTACAATGAGCAGTTCTTC	CSVEAGTRNSYNEQFF
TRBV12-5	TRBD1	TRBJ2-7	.	TGTGCTAGTGGTTTGGTACAGGGGGCTCCCTACGAGCAGTACTTC	CASGLVQGAPYEQYF
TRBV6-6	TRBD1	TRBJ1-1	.	TGTGCCAGCGGGACAGGCGAAGCTTTCTTT	CASGTGEAFF
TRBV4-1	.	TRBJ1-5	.	TGCGCCAGCAGCCGTCAGGGTGTCAATCAGCCCCAGCATTTT	CASSRQGVNQPQHF
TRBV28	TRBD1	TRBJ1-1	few	TGTGCCAGCACCTCCGGACAGGAAGAAGCTTTCTTT	CASTSGQEEAFF
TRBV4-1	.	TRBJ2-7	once	TGCGCCAGCAGCCAAGAAGGGGCTCTCACTTACGAGCAGTACTTC	CASSQEGALTYEQYF
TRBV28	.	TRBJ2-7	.	TGTGCCAGCAGTTTGACAGGAAAAATCCCCTACGAGCAGTACTTC	CASSLTGKIPYEQYF
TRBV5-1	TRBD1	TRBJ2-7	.	TGCGCCAGCAGCCCTTCCACAGGGGTCGAGCAGTACTTC	CASSPSTGVEQYF
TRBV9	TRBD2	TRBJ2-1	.	TGTGCCAGCAGCCCGGCCCTAGCGGGGGGCGACAATGAGCAGTTCTTC	CASSPALAGGDNEQFF
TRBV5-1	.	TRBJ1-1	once	TGCGCCAGCAGCTTTTATCCGGGTTCGGGCACTGAAGCTTTCTTT	CASSFYPGSGTEAFF
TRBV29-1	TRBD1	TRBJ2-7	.	TGCAGCGCAGGGCACAGGGGCCGCTCCTACGAGCAGTACTTC	CSAGHRGRSYEQYF
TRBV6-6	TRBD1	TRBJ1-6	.	TGTGCCAGCAGTTACCCAATACAGGGGACTTACTCACCCCTCCACTTT	CASSYPIQGTYSPLHF
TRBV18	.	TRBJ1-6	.	TGTGCCAGCTCATCAAGGACAGAAAATTCACCCCTCCACTTT	CASSSRTENSPLHF
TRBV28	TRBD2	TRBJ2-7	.	TGTGCCAGCAGCCCTACCGGGACTAGCGGGAAACAGTACTTC	CASSPTGTSGKQYF
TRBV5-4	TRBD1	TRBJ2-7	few	TGTGCCAGCAGCACCTCACACGAGGACAGGGGTTACTTC	CASSTSHEDRGYF
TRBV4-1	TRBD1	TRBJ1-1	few	TGCGCCAGCAGCCTACCACGGACAGGGCGGACTGAAGCTTTCTTT	CASSLPRTGRTEAFF
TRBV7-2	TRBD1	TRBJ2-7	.	TGTGCCAGCAGCTTAGCACAGGGGGGTGCTGTTGGCGAGCAGTACTTC	CASSLAQGGAVGEQYF
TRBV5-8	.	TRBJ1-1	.	TGTGCCAGCAGCGGGGTTGCTGGGGCCACTGAAGCTTTCTTT	CASSGVAGATEAFF
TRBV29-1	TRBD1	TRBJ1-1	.	TGCAGCGTCCCGACAGGGGTCGGCACTGAAGCTTTCTTT	CSVPTGVGTEAFF
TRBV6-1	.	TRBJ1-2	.	TGTGCCAGCAGTGTTGGGGACACCTATGGCTACACCTTC	CASSVGDTYGYTF
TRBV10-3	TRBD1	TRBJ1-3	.	TGTGCCATCAGTGACCCAGACAGGGGGAAGGGAAACACCATATATTTT	CAISDPDRGKGNTIYF